The clone carrying this TCR beta chain was counted only a few times. Its matching antigen is unknown. The data derive from a study of cytomegalovirus exposure and HLA in healthy donors. The study, taken as a whole, reports: In a later analysis, V- and J-gene trimming of beta chains associated with a DCLRE1C missense variant, replicated independently. In vitro, a few CMV-associated chains proved specific for CMV antigens. Cytomegalovirus status was reportedly diagnosed by the classifier with high specificity and sensitivity.

Germline CDR1 reads MGHRA; CDR2 reads YSYEKL. V lost 4 bases and J lost 7, with 16 bases in between. The CDR3 sequence is 14 residues long. PCR involved 60 Vbeta and 13 Jbeta primers. Assay: immunoSEQ multiplex PCR; the TCRdb copy retains only in-frame clones and omits some. The profile covers 180,000 or so clones, with 70% to 85% appearing a single time and more than 3% taken by the ten largest. Sequencing was performed on PBMCs. The chain recombines TRBV4-1 with TRBJ2-5; a possible D gene is TRBD2 (5 bases). The sequence was collected from a woman aged 55-75 years in good health and CMV-seropositive. CDR3 nucleotides: TGCGCCAGCAGCCCGGGCTCAGACGGAGGGACCCAGTACTTC. Its translation: CASSPGSDGGTQYF.